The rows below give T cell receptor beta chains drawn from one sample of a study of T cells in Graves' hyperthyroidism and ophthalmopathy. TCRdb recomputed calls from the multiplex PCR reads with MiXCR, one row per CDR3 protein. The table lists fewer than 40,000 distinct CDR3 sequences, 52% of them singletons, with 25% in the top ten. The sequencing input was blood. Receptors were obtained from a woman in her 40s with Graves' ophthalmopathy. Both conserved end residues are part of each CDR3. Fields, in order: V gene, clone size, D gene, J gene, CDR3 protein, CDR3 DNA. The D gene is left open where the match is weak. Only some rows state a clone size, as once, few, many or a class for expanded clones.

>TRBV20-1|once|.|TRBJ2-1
CSARKSRDNEQFF
TGCAGTGCTAGAAAGTCCCGGGACAATGAGCAGTTCTTC
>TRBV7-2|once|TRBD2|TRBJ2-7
CASSLERGSYEQYF
TGTGCCAGCAGCTTGGAGCGGGGCTCCTACGAGCAGTACTTC
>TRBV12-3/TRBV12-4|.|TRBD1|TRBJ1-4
CASNLPWTGGEKLFF
TGTGCCAGCAATTTACCTTGGACAGGGGGCGAAAAACTGTTTTTT
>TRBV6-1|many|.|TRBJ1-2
CASSVDSLNYGYTF
TGTGCCAGCAGTGTTGACAGCCTAAACTATGGCTACACCTTC
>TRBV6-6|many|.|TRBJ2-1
CASSYELDYEQFF
TGTGCCAGCAGTTACGAGTTAGACTATGAGCAGTTCTTC
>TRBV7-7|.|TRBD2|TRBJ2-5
CASSPKAGLTGETQYF
TGTGCCAGCAGTCCGAAAGCGGGGTTGACGGGGGAGACCCAGTACTTC
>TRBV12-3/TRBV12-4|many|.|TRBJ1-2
CASIGVTSGSDYGYTF
TGTGCCAGCATCGGCGTTACGTCAGGGAGTGACTATGGCTACACCTTC
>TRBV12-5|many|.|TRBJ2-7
CASGFWTAGGQYF
TGTGCTAGTGGTTTCTGGACTGCGGGCGGACAGTACTTC
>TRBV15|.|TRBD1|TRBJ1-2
CATSSRDRVYGYTF
TGTGCCACCAGCTCCCGGGACAGGGTCTATGGCTACACCTTC
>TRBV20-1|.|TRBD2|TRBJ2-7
CSARGTSGNFHEQYF
TGCAGTGCTAGAGGGACTAGCGGGAACTTCCACGAGCAGTACTTC
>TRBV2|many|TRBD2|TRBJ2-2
CASSEVGSGGTNTGELFF
TGTGCCAGCAGTGAAGTTGGTAGCGGGGGGACGAACACCGGGGAGCTGTTTTTT